The 4 T cell receptor beta chains in this list originate from one sample, sequenced in a study of blood T cells in healthy people across ages. Alongside a J-beta primer mix, a sample-barcoded 5' primer served in a second PCR lasting 7 to 11 cycles. A single record per CDR3 protein comes from TCRdb applying MiXCR to the 5' RACE reads. Among 1.6 million or so distinct CDR3 sequences listed, roughly a third were seen once. The sequenced sample was blood. Every receptor here comes from a woman aged 30 to 39 in good health.

The V call is TRBV27, the J call TRBJ2-5; 11 positions agree with TRBD1. The CDR3 has 15 amino acids. The V segment lost 1 base and the J segment 4 bases; nucleotides outside the gene matches: 2. Germline-derived CDR1 and CDR2 are MNHEY and SMNVEV (reference sequence). This CDR3 reads CASSLWGQGGETQYF. CDR3 bases: TGTGCCAGCAGTTTATGGGGACAGGGGGGAGAGACCCAGTACTTC.

The V and J genes are TRBV5-1 and TRBJ1-3; D may be TRBD1 (5 bases). Germline CDR1 is SGHRS and CDR2 is YFSETQ. The CDR3 totals 15 residues. Trimming stripped 3 bases from V and 2 bases from J, with 12 bases between. CDR3 protein: CASSSGDRPGNTIYF. In DNA form, the CDR3 reads TGCGCCAGCAGCTCGGGGGACCGGCCTGGAAACACCATATATTTT.

Regarding this clonotype: Germline is not matched at one junction end, which may reflect a read error. The rearrangement joins TRBV20-1 to TRBJ1-2; no firm D call. This CDR3 spans 14 amino acids. Looked up from germline, CDR1 is DFQATT and CDR2 is SNEGSKA (reference sequence). The CDR3 coding sequence is TGCAGTACTAGAGATCTGACCAGCGCCTATGGCTACACCTTC. Protein product: CSTRDLTSAYGYTF.

The chain employs TRBV2 and TRBJ1-1; possibly TRBD1 for D (5 bases). V lost 7 bases, J lost 1 base, and 13 bases lay in between. This CDR3 is 14 amino acids long. In germline, CDR1 is SNHLY, CDR2 FYNNEI. The CDR3: CASTGRQGNTEAFF. In DNA, the CDR3 is TGTGCCAGCACGGGGCGGCAGGGGAACACTGAAGCTTTCTTT.